The 18 T cell receptor beta chains below were found in one sample sequenced in a study of shared clonotypes between healthy human individuals (dated by TCRdb to 2020 to 2022). Library generation was performed with the immunoSEQ multiplex PCR assay. This immuneACCESS table, as held by TCRdb, lists in-frame sequences with V and J called but not all clones. Of the missing ones, under half trace to an unresolved V gene in checked studies; the others have no known cause. The sample table lists 1 million to 1.2 million clones, about 80% of them with a count of one. The ten largest clones add up to 0.89% of the sample. The sample comprised memory CD4+ T cells from PBMCs. This sample's cell subset or site label indicates: CD45RA-negative fraction. The receptors were gathered from a man aged 18 to 30 in good health. Some clones in this sample may be carry-over from other donors' samples.

This clone is a singleton in its sample. The CDR3: CASSLSPGLASEQYF. CDR3 bases: TGTGCCAGCAGCCTCAGTCCGGGACTAGCGTCGGAGCAGTACTTC. The V call is TRBV7-3, the J call TRBJ2-7, with 10 nucleotides matching TRBD2. The CDR3 totals 15 residues. The J segment lost 7 bases and the V segment lost 5 bases, leaving 11 bases of the junction unmatched. Germline values: CDR1 SGHTA, CDR2 FQGTGA. The whole variable domain, remainder taken from reference TRBV7-3 and TRBJ2-7, is GAGVSQTPSNKVTEKGKYVELRCDPISGHTALYWYRQSLGQGPEFLIYFQGTGAADDSGLPNDRFFAVRPEGSVSTLKIQRTERGDSAVYLCASSLSPGLASEQYFGPGTRLTVT.

The chain recombines TRBV4-3 with TRBJ2-3, with a tentative D call TRBD2 (5 bases). The CDR3 has 16 amino acids. CDR1 is LGHNA and CDR2 is YSLEER in the germline V gene. V lost 0 bases, J lost 1 base, and 11 bases lay in between. Written as DNA, the CDR3 is TGCGCCAGCAGCCAAGATATGTGGGAGCGCACAGATACGCAGTATTTT. Translation gives CASSQDMWERTDTQYF.

The J gene is TRBJ2-7, the V gene TRBV6-1; possible D gene TRBD1, 6 bases. The V gene lost 7 bases and the J gene lost 5 bases, with 18 bases spanning the gap. The CDR3 sequence is 14 residues long. CDR1 is MNHNS and CDR2 is SASEGT in the germline V gene. The CDR3 DNA is TGTGCCAGCAAACATCTCCAGGGGATAGACGAGCAGTACTTC. Encoded protein: CASKHLQGIDEQYF.

This clone came up once. V usage is TRBV5-1 and J usage is TRBJ2-3, with D uncertain. This CDR3 is 16 amino acids long. From germline, CDR1 is SGHRS and CDR2 YFSETQ. Trimming removed 4 bases from V and 2 bases from J, with 17 bases in between. The CDR3 reads CASSKTRVSSTDTQYF. The CDR3 DNA is TGCGCCAGCAGCAAGACCAGAGTGTCATCCACAGATACGCAGTATTTT.

This clone was observed a handful of times. The chain joins TRBV5-1 to TRBJ1-6; no clear D gene. From germline, CDR1 is SGHRS and CDR2 YFSETQ. This CDR3 spans 15 amino acids. The V end was cut by 0 bases, the J end by 5 bases, with 9 bases between. As DNA, the CDR3 is TGCGCCAGCAGCTTGGCCATGGCGAATAATTCACCCCTCCACTTT. Encoded protein: CASSLAMANNSPLHF.

The V gene is TRBV6-4, the J gene TRBJ2-3, with 9 bases that match TRBD2. The CDR3 spans 15 residues. The trim removed 5 bases at V and 0 bases at J, leaving 3 bases unmatched. CDR1 is MRHNA, CDR2 SNTAGT, per germline. CDR3 bases: TGTGCCAGCAGTCTCACTAGCGGGAGCACAGATACGCAGTATTTT. It specifies CASSLTSGSTDTQYF.

This chain uses TRBV18 with TRBJ2-5, with 7 bases fitting TRBD1. Germline V gives CDR1 KGHSH, CDR2 LQKENI. The CDR3 contains 14 residues. The V gene end was trimmed by 3 bases and the J gene end by 4 bases; junction bases not matched to a gene: 5. CDR3 sequence: CASSPTGVPETQYF. As DNA, the CDR3 is TGTGCCAGCTCACCTACAGGGGTCCCAGAGACCCAGTACTTC.

This clone was observed a handful of times. J is TRBJ1-2 and V is TRBV5-1; D is perhaps TRBD1 (5 bases). Germline V gene sequence: CDR1 SGHRS, CDR2 YFSETQ. Trimming took 3 bases from V and 8 from J, leaving 14 bases between them. This CDR3 is 13 amino acids long. The CDR3 sequence is CASSYRTGTGYTF. CDR3 DNA sequence: TGCGCCAGCAGCTACCGGACGGGGACGGGCTACACCTTC.

This clone was detected only a few times. The gene calls are TRBV7-2 and TRBJ1-2; 10 bases are a match to TRBD1. The CDR3 is made up of 16 amino acids. Germline assignment: CDR1 SGHTA and CDR2 FQGNSA. Losses at the gene ends were 5 bases for V and 3 bases for J; bases not matched to a gene: 9. CDR3 protein: CASSLRQGARDYGYTF. The CDR3 DNA follows: TGTGCCAGCAGCCTACGACAGGGGGCGAGGGACTATGGCTACACCTTC.

This clone was seen many times. The chain has TRBV5-4 and TRBJ2-6, with no clear D. From germline, CDR1 is SGHNT and CDR2 YYREEE (reference sequence). CDR3 length: 14 amino acids. V dropped 7 bases and J dropped 0 bases, with 8 bases sitting between them. For the CDR3, the DNA is TGTGCCAGCCGCTCCTCCTCTGGGGCCAACGTCCTGACTTTC. Protein: CASRSSSGANVLTF.

V gene TRBV10-1 combines with J gene TRBJ1-1, with TRBD1 matching 7 bases. The junction had 10 bases not matched to a gene; V was cut back by 4 bases and J by 5 bases. Germline V gene sequence: CDR1 WNHNN, CDR2 SYGVQD (reference sequence). This CDR3 region has 15 residues. CDR3 nucleotides: TGCGCCAGCAGTGGGGGAGACAGGGATGGAACTGAAGCTTTCTTT. Encoded protein: CASSGGDRDGTEAFF.

V gene TRBV28 combines with J gene TRBJ2-1; 7 nucleotides match TRBD1. The V and J ends lost 4 bases and 15 bases, in that order; junction bases with no gene match: 9. The germline V gene encodes CDR1 MDHEN and CDR2 SYDVKM. CDR3 size: 12 residues. CDR3 sequence reads: CASSSQTGLWFF. The DNA of the CDR3 is TGTGCCAGCAGTTCCCAGACAGGGTTGTGGTTCTTC.

This clone has a handful of counts. The chain uses TRBV27 and TRBJ2-7; D remains ambiguous. Germline loops: CDR1 MNHEY, CDR2 SMNVEV (reference sequence). The CDR3 length is 14 residues. Between the trimmed V and J ends, which lost 1 base and 2 bases, there was a span of 9 bases. Written as DNA, the CDR3 is TGTGCCAGCAGTTTATTTCCCCCCCCCTACGAGCAGTACTTC. Its translation is CASSLFPPPYEQYF.

The chain is built from TRBV6-1 and TRBJ2-7; 8 bases map to TRBD1. CDR3 length: 15 amino acids. The V gene's germline CDR1 is MNHNS and CDR2 SASEGT. V lost 5 bases, J lost 7 bases, and 13 bases stayed unmatched. The CDR3 protein is CASSSANPGQAEQYF. CDR3 nucleotides: TGTGCCAGCAGTAGTGCCAACCCGGGACAGGCAGAGCAGTACTTC.

This clone occurred once. The chain has TRBV29-1 and TRBJ2-3; the match to TRBD2 covers 8 bases. The germline V gene has CDR1 SQVTM and CDR2 ANQGSEA. The trim removed 3 bases at V and 2 bases at J, leaving 7 bases unmatched. This CDR3 contains 15 residues. The CDR3 DNA is TGCAGCGTTGACGGAATAGCGGGACCCACAGATACGCAGTATTTT. This codes for CSVDGIAGPTDTQYF.

The J gene is TRBJ2-3, the V gene TRBV5-6, with TRBD2 matching over 12 bases. There are 17 residues in the CDR3. The germline CDR1 and CDR2 sequences are SGHDT and YYEEEE. V dropped 2 bases and J dropped 5; count of bases not matched to a gene: 9. The CDR3 nucleotides are TGTGCCAGCAGCTTCCACCCGACTAGCGGGAGAGAAGATACGCAGTATTTT. It encodes CASSFHPTSGREDTQYF.

The rearrangement uses TRBV7-2 and TRBJ2-7; a possible D gene is TRBD1 (6 bases). V gave up 5 bases and J gave up 0 bases, with 14 bases separating them. Germline CDR1 and CDR2: SGHTA and FQGNSA. The CDR3 runs to 15 residues. The CDR3 region is CASSPSGTNSYEQYF. Written as DNA, the CDR3 is TGTGCCAGCAGCCCCAGTGGGACAAACTCCTACGAGCAGTACTTC.

Ten or more counts support this clone. V and J are TRBV6-6 and TRBJ2-3, with TRBD2 matching over 7 bases. This CDR3 is 12 amino acids long. With V trimmed by 7 bases and J by 5 bases, 3 bases remained unmatched. The germline V gene encodes CDR1 MNHNY and CDR2 SVGAGI (reference sequence). The CDR3 nucleotides read TGTGCCAGCAAGCGGGACGGAGATACGCAGTATTTT. Its protein is CASKRDGDTQYF.